A selection of T cell receptor beta chains follows, all from one sample in a study of cytomegalovirus exposure and HLA in healthy donors. Only in-frame clones appear in the TCRdb table, and some are missing; sequencing was by immunoSEQ multiplex PCR. The sample has some 130,000 clones; about 80% are singletons. Material: PBMCs. The receptors derive from a man aged 25 to 45 in good health. Each CDR3 is given with its conserved first and last residue. The order of the fields is V gene, J gene, CDR3 protein.

V: TRBV9
J: TRBJ2-1
CDR3: CASSVETSGYNEQFF

V: TRBV13
J: TRBJ1-6
CDR3: CASSLGQRFYNSPLHF

V: TRBV5-1
J: TRBJ2-7
CDR3: CASSLAALAASYEQYF

V: TRBV28
J: TRBJ2-7
CDR3: CASSLGGTSGYEQYF

V: TRBV27
J: TRBJ2-7
CDR3: CATKREGRREQYF

V: TRBV29-1
J: TRBJ2-7
CDR3: CSVEDRDREYYEQYF

V: TRBV30
J: TRBJ1-2
CDR3: CAWKAGMNFGGYTF

V: TRBV5-1
J: .
CDR3: CASSTGLAGGIQETQYF

V: TRBV9
J: TRBJ2-2
CDR3: CASSALAGATGELFF

V: TRBV12-5
J: TRBJ1-1
CDR3: CASGSAGTGSMEAFF

V: TRBV7-3
J: TRBJ2-3
CDR3: CASSLEGTYTDTQYF

V: TRBV18
J: TRBJ1-1
CDR3: CASSLNRDTEAFF

V: TRBV29-1
J: TRBJ2-1
CDR3: CSVRRGDNEQFF

V: TRBV7-9
J: TRBJ1-1
CDR3: CASSLGVSEAFF

V: TRBV28
J: TRBJ2-1
CDR3: CASKSGEQFF

V: TRBV7-9
J: TRBJ1-4
CDR3: CASSPGVEKLFF

V: TRBV10-2
J: TRBJ2-7
CDR3: CASSESRLAVSYEQYF

V: TRBV29-1
J: TRBJ2-2
CDR3: CSVRRVAGGTGELFF

V: TRBV27
J: TRBJ2-1
CDR3: CASREAGGPYNEQFF

V: TRBV4-3
J: TRBJ2-7
CDR3: CASSQDEGTGISYEQYF

V: TRBV7-9
J: TRBJ2-1
CDR3: CSSKGAYNEQFF

V: TRBV6-1
J: TRBJ2-7
CDR3: CASSEWGQAISYEQYF

V: TRBV5-1
J: TRBJ2-2
CDR3: CASSLRGGAPGTSGYTGELFF

V: TRBV5-1
J: TRBJ2-7
CDR3: CASSLQREGRGDEQYF

V: TRBV7-9
J: TRBJ2-7
CDR3: CSSSWDFYEQYF

V: TRBV29-1
J: TRBJ1-1
CDR3: CSTDQGGNTEAFF

V: TRBV6-1
J: TRBJ1-3
CDR3: CASSEIGTAGNTIYF

V: TRBV19
J: TRBJ1-4
CDR3: CASSPIRDREEEKLFF

V: TRBV15
J: TRBJ2-1
CDR3: CATSRGAASGYNEQFF

V: TRBV9
J: TRBJ2-1
CDR3: CASSVFGAGGPEDEQFF

V: TRBV19
J: TRBJ1-1
CDR3: CASSIDGNRPIF

V: TRBV5-6
J: TRBJ2-3
CDR3: CASSTDQSWSSTDTQYF

V: TRBV7-9
J: TRBJ2-1
CDR3: CSSSLVPSSSNEQFF

V: TRBV5-1
J: TRBJ2-7
CDR3: CASSLEGALASEQYF

V: TRBV7-3
J: TRBJ2-2
CDR3: CASSGKGGFGELFF

V: TRBV12-5
J: TRBJ2-1
CDR3: CASGLFISGSLTNEQFF

V: TRBV9
J: TRBJ2-3
CDR3: CASSGLAGGYSTDTQYF

V: TRBV9
J: TRBJ1-1
CDR3: CASSVAGQPEAFF

V: TRBV19
J: TRBJ2-7
CDR3: CASSTRSGSYEQYF

V: TRBV19
J: TRBJ1-5
CDR3: CASSTGNNQPQHF